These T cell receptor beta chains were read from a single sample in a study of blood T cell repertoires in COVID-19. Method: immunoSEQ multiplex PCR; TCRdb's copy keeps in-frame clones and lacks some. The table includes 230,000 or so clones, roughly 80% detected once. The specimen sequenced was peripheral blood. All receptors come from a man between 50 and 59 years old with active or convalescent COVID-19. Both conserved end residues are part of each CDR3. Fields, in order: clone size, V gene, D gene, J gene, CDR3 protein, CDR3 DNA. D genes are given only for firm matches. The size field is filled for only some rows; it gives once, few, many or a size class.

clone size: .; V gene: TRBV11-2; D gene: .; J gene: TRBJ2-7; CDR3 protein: CASSLTGGDEQYF; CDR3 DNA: TGTGCCAGCAGCTTAACAGGAGGGGACGAGCAGTACTTC
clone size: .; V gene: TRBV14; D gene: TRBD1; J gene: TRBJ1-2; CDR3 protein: CASSQVDRDGYTF; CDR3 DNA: TGTGCCAGCAGCCAAGTCGACAGGGACGGCTACACCTTC
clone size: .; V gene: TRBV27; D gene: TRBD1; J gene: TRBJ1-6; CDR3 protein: CASRGGGTGTSPLHF; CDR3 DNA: TGTGCCAGCAGAGGAGGCGGGACAGGGACTTCACCCCTCCACTTT
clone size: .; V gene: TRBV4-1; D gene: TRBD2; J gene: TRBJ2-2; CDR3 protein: CASSLSGANTGELFF; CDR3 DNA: TGCGCCAGCAGCCTTAGCGGGGCCAACACCGGGGAGCTGTTTTTT
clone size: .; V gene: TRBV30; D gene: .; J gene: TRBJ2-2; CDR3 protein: CAWSVLRRRVGGELFF; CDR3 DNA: TGTGCCTGGAGTGTCCTCCGGAGGCGTGTTGGCGGGGAGCTGTTTTTT
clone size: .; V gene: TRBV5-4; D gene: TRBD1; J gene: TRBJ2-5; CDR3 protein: CASSRPGQGVQETQYF; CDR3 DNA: TGTGCCAGCAGCCGGCCAGGACAGGGGGTACAAGAGACCCAGTACTTC
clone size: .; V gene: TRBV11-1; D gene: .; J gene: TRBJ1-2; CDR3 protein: CASSSQADPGYTF; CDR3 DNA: TGTGCCAGCAGCTCCCAAGCGGACCCAGGCTACACCTTC
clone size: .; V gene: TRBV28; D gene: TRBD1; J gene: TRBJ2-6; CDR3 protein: CASRTGGSQGWSGANVLTF; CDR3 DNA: TGTGCCAGCAGGACAGGGGGTAGTCAGGGCTGGTCTGGGGCCAACGTCCTGACTTTC
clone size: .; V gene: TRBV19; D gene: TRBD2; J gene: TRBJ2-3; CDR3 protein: CASSTGTRDTQYF; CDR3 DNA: TGTGCCAGTAGCACCGGGACTAGGGATACGCAGTATTTT
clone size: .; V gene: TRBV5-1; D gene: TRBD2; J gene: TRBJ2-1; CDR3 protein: CASSLRLAGEYRNEQFF; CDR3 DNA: TGCGCCAGCAGCTTGAGGCTAGCGGGGGAGTATCGCAATGAGCAGTTCTTC
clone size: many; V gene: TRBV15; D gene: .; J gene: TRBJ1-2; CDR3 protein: CATSSPRSGNYGYTF; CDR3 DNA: TGTGCCACCAGCAGTCCAAGGTCAGGGAACTATGGCTACACCTTC
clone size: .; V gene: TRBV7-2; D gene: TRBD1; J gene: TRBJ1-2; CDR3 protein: CASSATGVGGYTF; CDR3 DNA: TGTGCCAGCAGCGCAACAGGGGTTGGAGGCTACACCTTC
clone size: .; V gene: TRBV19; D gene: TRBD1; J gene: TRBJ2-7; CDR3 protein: CASSWGRGQEEQYF; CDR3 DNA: TGTGCCAGTAGTTGGGGCAGGGGGCAAGAAGAGCAGTACTTC
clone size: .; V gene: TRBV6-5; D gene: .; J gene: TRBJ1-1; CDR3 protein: CASSYRSRNLAEAFF; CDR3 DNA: TGTGCCAGCAGTTACCGATCGAGGAATCTGGCTGAAGCTTTCTTT
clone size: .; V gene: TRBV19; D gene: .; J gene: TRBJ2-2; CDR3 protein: CASNPRGGNTGELFF; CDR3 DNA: TGTGCCAGTAACCCGAGGGGGGGTAACACCGGGGAGCTGTTTTTT